Listed here are 29 T cell receptor beta chains from one sample, sequenced in a study of shared clonotypes between healthy human individuals. Repertoires were generated with immunoSEQ multiplex PCR, while TCRdb's copy carries only in-frame clones and drops some. In the table there are around 2.3 million clones, approximately 96% of which are singletons. The sequenced sample was naive CD4+ T cells sorted from blood. Subset defined: CD45RA+ positively selected. These TCRs come from a man between 18 and 35 years old in good health.

Regarding this clone: Different DNA sequences within this sample yield the same CDR3. The chain carries TRBV2 and TRBJ2-7; 11 positions agree with TRBD1. The CDR3 consists of 14 residues. Germline V CDR1 and CDR2: SNHLY, FYNNEI. Trimming cost V 8 bases and J 4 bases; bases outside gene matches: 7. The DNA of the CDR3 is TGTGCCAGCTCCTTAGGACAGGGGGCTTACGAGCAGTACTTC. It codes for CASSLGQGAYEQYF.

The V and J genes are TRBV5-1 and TRBJ2-7; 9 nucleotides match TRBD1. V was pared by 3 bases and J by 3 bases, with 7 bases of the junction left unmatched. The CDR3 covers 15 residues. Germline CDR1 reads SGHRS; CDR2 reads YFSETQ. The CDR3 nucleotides are TGCGCCAGCAGCTCGGCCGGGACAGGGTACTACGAGCAGTACTTC. It specifies CASSSAGTGYYEQYF.

CDR3 residues: CASSGKQGEYDSPLHF. In DNA form, the CDR3 reads TGCGCCAGCAGCGGTAAACAGGGAGAGTATGATTCACCCCTCCACTTT. V is TRBV10-1 and J is TRBJ1-6, with D maybe TRBD1 (6 bases). The length of the CDR3 is 16 residues. V lost 6 bases and J lost 8, with 20 bases in between. Germline assignment: CDR1 WNHNN and CDR2 SYGVQD (reference sequence).

The V and J genes are TRBV11-3 and TRBJ2-7, with D possibly matching TRBD1 (6 bases). The germline V gene has CDR1 SGHNT and CDR2 YENEEA. Trimming took off 5 bases at V and 3 bases at J, with 14 bases between the two ends. The length of the CDR3 is 14 residues. This CDR3 is CASSKGHLGYEQYF. The CDR3 coding sequence is TGTGCCAGCAGCAAGGGACATCTGGGCTACGAGCAGTACTTC.

This clone was seen once. Other DNA sequences from this sample encode an identical CDR3 as well. This chain uses TRBV30 with TRBJ1-6, with unresolved D. Between the trimmed V and J ends, which lost 3 bases and 8 bases, there was a span of 5 bases. Germline CDR1 GTSNPN, CDR2 SVGIG (reference sequence). The CDR3 has 11 residues. The CDR3 sequence is CAWRTDSPLHF. In DNA form, the CDR3 reads TGTGCCTGGAGAACCGATTCACCCCTCCACTTT. The full variable domain, with the rest looked up from reference TRBV30 and TRBJ1-6, is SQTIHQWPATLVQPVGSPLSLECTVEGTSNPNLYWYRQAAGRGLQLLFYSVGIGQISSEVPQNLSASRPQDRQFILSSKKLLLSDSGFYLCAWRTDSPLHFGNGTRLTVT.

Concerning this clone itself: Additional DNA sequences in this sample encode the identical CDR3. The chain recombines TRBV30 with TRBJ2-7; D unclear. Trimming pared 1 base from V and 2 bases from J, leaving 3 bases between. The germline CDR1 and CDR2 sequences are GTSNPN and SVGIG (reference sequence). The CDR3 is made up of 11 amino acids. The DNA for the CDR3 is TGTGCCTGGAGTGGAGCCTACGAGCAGTACTTC. Translated: CAWSGAYEQYF.

The J gene is TRBJ2-7, the V gene TRBV6-1; TRBD1 might be the D (6 bases). V dropped 0 bases and J dropped 2 bases, with 14 bases sitting between them. The germline gives CDR1 MNHNS, CDR2 SASEGT. This CDR3 comprises 16 residues. The CDR3 nucleotides read TGTGCCAGCAGTGAAGCCCTCCCCGGGACAACCTACGAGCAGTACTTC. Translated: CASSEALPGTTYEQYF.

The J gene is TRBJ1-2, the V gene TRBV7-2, with D possibly being TRBD1 (5 bases). Germline CDR1 and CDR2: SGHTA and FQGNSA. The CDR3 length is 14 residues. V gave up 2 bases and J gave up 4 bases, with 11 bases separating them. CDR3 DNA: TGTGCCAGCAGCTTACCGACAGCGGTCTATGGCTACACCTTC. Translating gives CASSLPTAVYGYTF. Looking up the rest from reference TRBV7-2 and TRBJ1-2 gives the full variable domain: GAGVSQSPSNKVTEKGKDVELRCDPISGHTALYWYRQSLGQGLEFLIYFQGNSAPDKSGLPSDRFSAERTGGSVSTLTIQRTQQEDSAVYLCASSLPTAVYGYTFGSGTRLTVV.

The chain's CDR3 is CASSLQNTGELFF. The CDR3 bases are TGTGCCAGCAGCCTGCAGAACACCGGGGAGCTGTTTTTT. This chain uses TRBV14 with TRBJ2-2, with no clear D. With 4 bases removed from V and 1 base from J, the gap between germline ends came to 4 bases. The germline V gene encodes CDR1 SGHDN and CDR2 FVKESK. The length of the CDR3 is 13 residues.

CDR3 sequence reads: CASSPSGSGSTDTQYF. DNA for the CDR3: TGCGCCAGCAGCCCATCGGGTAGCGGGAGCACAGATACGCAGTATTTT. The gene calls are TRBV5-1 and TRBJ2-3; TRBD2 matches 7 bases. Unmatched junction bases numbered 8, after V lost 4 bases and J lost 0 bases. Germline lookup yields CDR1 SGHRS and CDR2 YFSETQ. The CDR3 totals 16 residues.

Concerning this clone itself: Different DNA sequences within this sample yield the same CDR3. CDR3 nucleotide sequence: TGTGCCAGCAGTGAAGGTCAGCCCCAGCATTTT. It specifies CASSEGQPQHF. The rearrangement uses TRBV6-1 and TRBJ1-5; no reliable D call. The germline V gene encodes CDR1 MNHNS and CDR2 SASEGT. This CDR3 contains 11 residues. Trimming removed 1 base at V and 6 bases at J, with 1 base between.

V usage is TRBV18 and J usage is TRBJ1-4; maybe TRBD1 (5 bases). V lost 5 bases and J 3 bases, leaving 13 bases between the germline ends. The CDR3 totals 15 residues. The germline V gene has CDR1 KGHSH and CDR2 LQKENI. CDR3 sequence (DNA): TGTGCCAGCTCATCCCAGGGCAGCGCTAATGAAAAACTGTTTTTT. Protein product: CASSSQGSANEKLFF.

V and J are TRBV6-6 and TRBJ2-2; D possibly corresponds to TRBD2 (5 bases). This CDR3 is 14 amino acids long. V lost 6 bases and J 6 bases, leaving 14 bases between the germline ends. Looked up from germline, CDR1 is MNHNY and CDR2 is SVGAGI (reference sequence). The CDR3: CASRPRTWAGELFF. For the CDR3, the DNA is TGTGCCAGCAGGCCCCGGACTTGGGCCGGGGAGCTGTTTTTT.

The chain employs TRBV15 and TRBJ2-1, with D perhaps being TRBD1 or TRBD2 (6 bases each). The V and J ends lost 0 bases and 10 bases respectively, with 13 bases between them. Germline CDR1 and CDR2: LNHNV and YYDKDF (reference sequence). This CDR3 is 14 amino acids long. Written as DNA, the CDR3 is TGTGCCACCAGCAGAGATCCGGGGGCGCAGGAGCAGTTCTTC. It encodes CATSRDPGAQEQFF.

Points on this clone: Other DNA sequences in this specimen translate into the identical CDR3. The V call is TRBV30, the J call TRBJ2-7; 8 bases line up with TRBD1. J was trimmed by 0 bases and V by 2 bases; bases with no gene match: 0. CDR3 length: 13 amino acids. CDR1 and CDR2 from the germline V gene are GTSNPN and SVGIG (reference sequence). The CDR3 DNA reads as TGTGCCTGGAGTACAGGGGGCTCCTACGAGCAGTACTTC. The encoded protein is CAWSTGGSYEQYF.

The J gene is TRBJ1-1, the V gene TRBV11-1; 7 bases match TRBD1. Germline lookup yields CDR1 SGHAT and CDR2 FQDESV (reference sequence). V lost 5 bases, J lost 0 bases, and 9 bases stayed unmatched. The CDR3 has 16 residues. CDR3 residues: CASSLRQGLLNTEAFF. CDR3 sequence (DNA): TGTGCCAGCAGCCTCCGACAGGGCCTCCTGAACACTGAAGCTTTCTTT. The complete variable domain, with remaining parts taken from reference TRBV11-1 and TRBJ1-1, reads EAEVAQSPRYKITEKSQAVAFWCDPISGHATLYWYRQILGQGPELLVQFQDESVVDDSQLPKDRFSAERLKGVDSTLKIQPAELGDSAMYLCASSLRQGLLNTEAFFGQGTRLTVV.

The V call is TRBV19, the J call TRBJ1-4; D not certain. Trimming left V 1 base short and J 7 bases short, with 16 bases between. CDR1 LNHDA and CDR2 SQIVND come from the germline V gene (reference sequence). This CDR3 has 16 amino acids. CDR3 region: CASSIGLGGAAEKLFF. CDR3 in DNA: TGTGCCAGTAGTATAGGGTTAGGCGGAGCCGCTGAAAAACTGTTTTTT. The entire variable domain, with the rest obtained from reference TRBV19 and TRBJ1-4, is as follows: DGGITQSPKYLFRKEGQNVTLSCEQNLNHDAMYWYRQDPGQGLRLIYYSQIVNDFQKGDIAEGYSVSREKKESFPLTVTSAQKNPTAFYLCASSIGLGGAAEKLFFGSGTQLSVL.

The chain combines TRBV30 with TRBJ2-5; 7 positions match TRBD2. From germline, CDR1 is GTSNPN and CDR2 SVGIG (reference sequence). This CDR3 region has 13 residues. Losses at the gene ends were 1 base for V and 5 bases for J; bases not matched to a gene: 4. This CDR3 is CAWSGDGGETQYF. Here the CDR3 DNA reads TGTGCCTGGAGTGGAGACGGGGGGGAGACCCAGTACTTC.

The J gene is TRBJ2-3, the V gene TRBV11-2, with D possibly being TRBD2 (5 bases). There are 13 residues in the CDR3. In germline, CDR1 is SGHAT, CDR2 FQNNGV. V lost 4 bases and J lost 6, with 11 bases in between. For the CDR3, the DNA is TGTGCCAGCAGCTCCCGAGGGCCGGATACGCAGTATTTT. Translated, it gives CASSSRGPDTQYF. Full variable domain (missing parts from reference TRBV11-2 and TRBJ2-3): EAGVAQSPRYKIIEKRQSVAFWCNPISGHATLYWYQQILGQGPKLLIQFQNNGVVDDSQLPKDRFSAERLKGVDSTLKIQPAKLEDSAVYLCASSSRGPDTQYFGPGTRLTVL.

The gene calls are TRBV11-3 and TRBJ2-3; D is unclear. CDR3 length: 14 amino acids. CDR1 is SGHNT and CDR2 is YENEEA in the germline V gene. V lost 0 bases and J 6 bases, leaving 10 bases between the germline ends. Here the CDR3 reads CASSLDGSKDTQYF. The CDR3 coding sequence is TGTGCCAGCAGCTTAGACGGGTCAAAGGATACGCAGTATTTT. Combining the CDR3 with reference TRBV11-3 and TRBJ2-3 gives the whole variable domain EAGVVQSPRYKIIEKKQPVAFWCNPISGHNTLYWYLQNLGQGPELLIRYENEEAVDDSQLPKDRFSAERLKGVDSTLKIQPAELGDSAVYLCASSLDGSKDTQYFGPGTRLTVL.

This chain connects TRBV23-1 to TRBJ1-5; 7 positions match TRBD1. TRBV23-1 is identified as an open reading frame with a role that is uncertain. V shed 0 bases and J 9 bases; nucleotides not matched to a gene: 11. This CDR3 has 16 amino acids. CDR3 amino acids: CASSQSRGQRPVPQHF. CDR3 nucleotides: TGCGCCAGCAGTCAATCCCGGGGACAGAGGCCTGTGCCCCAGCATTTT.

The rearrangement joins TRBV5-5 to TRBJ2-1; D call uncertain. V lost 4 bases, J lost 8 bases, and 13 bases lay in between. Germline V lookup: CDR1 SGHKS, CDR2 YYEKEE (reference sequence). This CDR3 spans 13 amino acids. The CDR3 spells CASSVPPGHEQFF. The CDR3, as DNA: TGTGCCAGCAGCGTCCCCCCAGGCCATGAGCAGTTCTTC.

The genes are TRBV6-5 and TRBJ2-7; 7 positions agree with TRBD1. The CDR3 covers 11 residues. Losses at the gene ends were 5 bases for V and 6 bases for J; bases not matched to a gene: 1. CDR1 is MNHEY and CDR2 is SVGAGI in the germline V gene. The CDR3 region has the DNA TGTGCCAGCAGTCACAGGGGCGAGCAGTACTTC. Amino acid sequence: CASSHRGEQYF.

This chain connects TRBV6-5 to TRBJ2-4; a possible D gene is TRBD1 (5 bases). The CDR3 contains 14 residues. Germline CDR1 MNHEY, CDR2 SVGAGI. The V and J ends lost 0 bases and 9 bases respectively, with 12 bases between them. The CDR3 protein is CASSYSRGIGIQYF. DNA of the CDR3: TGTGCCAGCAGTTACTCTAGGGGTATCGGCATTCAGTACTTC.

The V call is TRBV11-2, the J call TRBJ2-5; 14 nucleotides line up with TRBD2. This CDR3 contains 16 residues. J lost 5 bases, V lost 4 bases, and 6 bases had no gene match. Germline values: CDR1 SGHAT, CDR2 FQNNGV. For the CDR3, the DNA is TGTGCCAGCAGCTGGGGACTAGCGGGAGTTCGGGAGACCCAGTACTTC. Translation gives CASSWGLAGVRETQYF.

Worth noting for this clone: The same CDR3 is also encoded by other DNA sequences in this sample. The genes are TRBV30 and TRBJ1-5; unclear D gene. Deletions cut 2 bases from V and 0 bases from J, with 5 bases between. This CDR3 spans 13 amino acids. Germline CDR1 GTSNPN, CDR2 SVGIG (reference sequence). As DNA, the CDR3 is TGTGCCTGGAGTCGCGATAGCAATCAGCCCCAGCATTTT. Protein product: CAWSRDSNQPQHF.

This chain joins TRBV11-2 and TRBJ1-3; D gene unclear. V was clipped by 5 bases and J by 9 bases, with 14 bases between them. The length of the CDR3 is 13 residues. CDR1 is SGHAT and CDR2 is FQNNGV in the germline V gene. CDR3 in amino acids: CASSTVIRSTIYF. CDR3 bases: TGTGCCAGCAGCACCGTTATCCGTAGCACCATATATTTT.

This chain joins TRBV5-1 and TRBJ2-3, with 8 positions matching TRBD2. Per germline, CDR1 SGHRS and CDR2 YFSETQ. The CDR3 runs 16 residues. V lost 4 bases and J lost 2; bases outside the gene matches: 9. The CDR3 reads CASSTASGGSTDTQYF. For the CDR3, the DNA is TGCGCCAGCAGCACAGCCAGCGGGGGATCCACAGATACGCAGTATTTT.

The rearrangement links TRBV4-1 to TRBJ2-4, with a tentative D call TRBD2 (7 bases). CDR3 length: 15 amino acids. V lost 4 bases to trimming and J lost 6 bases, with 16 bases between them. Per germline, CDR1 MGHRA and CDR2 YSYEKL. The CDR3 here is CASSLLEGGGNIQYF. DNA for the CDR3: TGCGCCAGCAGCCTCCTAGAGGGAGGGGGAAACATTCAGTACTTC.